This T cell receptor beta chain was sequenced in a study of a mutant IDH1 vaccine in newly diagnosed glioma. Libraries were prepared by immunoSEQ multiplex PCR; TCRdb keeps only in-frame clonotypes and omits some of them. The table records under 40,000 clones, about four fifths of them present only once. This sample's time point: week 47, end of study. Doses consisted of 300 ug of mutant IDH1 20-mer peptide each, paired with topical imiquimod. There were eight vaccinations for patients, given in weeks 1, 3, 5, 7, 11, 15, 19 and 23. J gave up 0 bases and V 4 bases, and 12 bases lay outside the gene matches. The CDR3 loop spans 17 amino acids. Germline CDR1 and CDR2: SGDLS and YYNGEE. A note on this clone: Its antigen is unidentified.

The sequence was obtained from a young man with glioma. This chain joins TRBV9 and TRBJ2-7; 8 positions agree with TRBD2. Here the sequenced sample was PBMCs, taken from a glioma patient whose treatment included an IDH1 peptide vaccine. The CDR3 sequence: CASSMGPSGSISYEQYF. The CDR3 nucleotides are TGTGCCAGCAGCATGGGCCCTAGCGGGTCTATCTCCTACGAGCAGTACTTC.